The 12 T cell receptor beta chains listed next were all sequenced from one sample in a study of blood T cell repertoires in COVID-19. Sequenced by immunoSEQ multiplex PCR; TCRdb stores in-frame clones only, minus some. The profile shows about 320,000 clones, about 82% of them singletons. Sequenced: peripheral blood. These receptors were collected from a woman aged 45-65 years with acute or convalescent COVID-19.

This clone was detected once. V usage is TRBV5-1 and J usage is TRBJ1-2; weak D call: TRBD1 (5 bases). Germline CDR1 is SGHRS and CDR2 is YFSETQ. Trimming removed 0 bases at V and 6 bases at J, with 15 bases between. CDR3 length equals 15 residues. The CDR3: CASSLASRAIHGYTF. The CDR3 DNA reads TGCGCCAGCAGCTTGGCCTCCAGGGCAATCCATGGCTACACCTTC.

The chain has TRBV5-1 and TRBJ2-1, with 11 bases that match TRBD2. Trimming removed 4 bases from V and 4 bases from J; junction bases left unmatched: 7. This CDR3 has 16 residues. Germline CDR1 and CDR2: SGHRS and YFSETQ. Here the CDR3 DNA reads TGCGCCAGCAGCGAATGGACTAGCGGGTTATACAATGAGCAGTTCTTC. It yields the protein CASSEWTSGLYNEQFF.

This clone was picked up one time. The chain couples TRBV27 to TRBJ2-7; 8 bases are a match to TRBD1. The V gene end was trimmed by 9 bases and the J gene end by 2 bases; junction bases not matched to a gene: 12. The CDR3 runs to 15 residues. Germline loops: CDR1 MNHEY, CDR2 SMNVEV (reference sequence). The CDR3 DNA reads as TGTGCCAGTTTCCCGCTTGGCAGGGGGCCCTACGAGCAGTACTTC. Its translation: CASFPLGRGPYEQYF.

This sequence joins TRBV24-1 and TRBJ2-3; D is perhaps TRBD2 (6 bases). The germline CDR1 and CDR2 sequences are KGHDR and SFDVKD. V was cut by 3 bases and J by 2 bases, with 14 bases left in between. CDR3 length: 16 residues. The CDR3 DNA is TGTGCCACCAGTGATCCCCAGGGACTGTCCACAGATACGCAGTATTTT. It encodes CATSDPQGLSTDTQYF.

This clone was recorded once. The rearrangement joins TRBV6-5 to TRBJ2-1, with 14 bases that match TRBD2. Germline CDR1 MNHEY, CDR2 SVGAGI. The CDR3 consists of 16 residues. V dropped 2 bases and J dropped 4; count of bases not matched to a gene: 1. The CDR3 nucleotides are TGTGCCAGCAGTTACAGACTAGCGGGAGGGTACAATGAGCAGTTCTTC. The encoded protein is CASSYRLAGGYNEQFF.

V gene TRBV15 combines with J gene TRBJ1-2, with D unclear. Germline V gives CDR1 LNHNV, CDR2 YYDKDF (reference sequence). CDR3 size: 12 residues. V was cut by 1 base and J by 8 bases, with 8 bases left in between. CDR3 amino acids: CATSRARGGYTF. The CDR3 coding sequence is TGTGCCACCAGCAGAGCTCGGGGAGGCTACACCTTC. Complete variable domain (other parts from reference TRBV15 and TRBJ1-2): DAMVIQNPRYQVTQFGKPVTLSCSQTLNHNVMYWYQQKSSQAPKLLFHYYDKDFNNEADTPDNFQSRRPNTSFCFLDIRSPGLGDTAMYLCATSRARGGYTFGSGTRLTVV.

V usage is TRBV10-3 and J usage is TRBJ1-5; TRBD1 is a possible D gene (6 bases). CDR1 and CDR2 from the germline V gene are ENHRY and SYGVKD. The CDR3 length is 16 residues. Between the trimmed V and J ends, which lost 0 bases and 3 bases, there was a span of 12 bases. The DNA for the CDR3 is TGTGCCATCAGTGAGTCGCTTCAGGGGCTCAATCAGCCCCAGCATTTT. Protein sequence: CAISESLQGLNQPQHF.

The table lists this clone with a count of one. CDR3 region: CASSQFVDWENTGELFF. In DNA form, the CDR3 reads TGCGCCAGCAGCCAATTCGTGGACTGGGAGAACACCGGGGAGCTGTTTTTT. The V call is TRBV4-3, the J call TRBJ2-2; a possible D gene is TRBD2 (5 bases). The CDR3 consists of 17 residues. Trimming pared 2 bases from V and 1 base from J, leaving 14 bases between. The germline V gene has CDR1 LGHNA and CDR2 YSLEER.

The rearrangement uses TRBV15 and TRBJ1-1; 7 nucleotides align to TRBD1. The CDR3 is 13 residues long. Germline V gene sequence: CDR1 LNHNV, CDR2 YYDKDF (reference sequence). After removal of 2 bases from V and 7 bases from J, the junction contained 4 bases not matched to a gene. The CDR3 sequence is CATSRNNRGEAFF. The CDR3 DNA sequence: TGTGCCACCAGCAGAAATAACAGGGGTGAAGCTTTCTTT.

The CDR3 sequence is CASRQTSGSRYEQYF. The CDR3 coding sequence is TGTGCCAGCAGACAGACTAGCGGGAGTCGGTACGAGCAGTACTTC. The J gene is TRBJ2-7, the V gene TRBV11-2; 12 positions agree with TRBD2. V trimming: 6 bases; J trimming: 4 bases; junction bases outside the gene matches: 7. This CDR3 contains 15 residues. Per germline, CDR1 SGHAT and CDR2 FQNNGV.

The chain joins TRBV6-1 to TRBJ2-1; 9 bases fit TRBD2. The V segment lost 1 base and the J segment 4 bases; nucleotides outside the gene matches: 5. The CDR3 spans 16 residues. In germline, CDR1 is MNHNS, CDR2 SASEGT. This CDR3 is CASSEELAGPYNEQFF. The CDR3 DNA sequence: TGTGCCAGCAGTGAAGAACTAGCGGGTCCTTACAATGAGCAGTTCTTC.

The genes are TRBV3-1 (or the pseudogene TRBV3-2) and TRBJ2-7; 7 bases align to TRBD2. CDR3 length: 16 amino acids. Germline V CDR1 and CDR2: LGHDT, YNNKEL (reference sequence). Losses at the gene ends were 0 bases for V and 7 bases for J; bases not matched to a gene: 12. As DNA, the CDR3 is TGTGCCAGCAGCCAAGAGGCGGGAGTGGTTGCGTTTGAGCAGTACTTC. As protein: CASSQEAGVVAFEQYF.